These 28 T cell receptor beta chains came from one sample sequenced in a study of T-cell memory formation after mild COVID-19. TCRdb redid the calling of the 5' RACE reads with MiXCR, one entry per CDR3 protein. The sample gives 45,000 or so distinct CDR3 sequences, roughly 7.2% of which show up once; approximately 0.74% is in the top ten. Sequencing input: PBMCs or a T cell subset sorted from them (not recorded which). The receptors here all came from an adult who had mild COVID-19 (a few samples of this study predate the infection). Cell type and time point are not known.

This clonotype has a count of ten or more. The chain has TRBV12-3 or TRBV12-4 and TRBJ1-3, with 7 bases aligning to TRBD1. V gave up 3 bases and J gave up 0 bases; unmatched junction bases: 5. The CDR3 consists of 16 residues. CDR3 amino acids: CASSFQGGSSGNTIYF. CDR3 nucleotide sequence: TGTGCCAGCAGTTTTCAGGGGGGATCCTCTGGAAACACCATATATTTT.

In this sample, this clonotype turned up many times. The CDR3 DNA is TGTGCCAGCAGCTTAGGCGCCCTGGGTGGGGCCGGGGAGCTGTTTTTT. Translating gives CASSLGALGGAGELFF. The chain couples TRBV7-2 to TRBJ2-2, with D unclear. Germline V gene data show CDR1 as SGHTA and CDR2 as FQGNSA. Trimming left V 1 base short and J 6 bases short, with 15 bases between. The CDR3 loop spans 16 amino acids. Full variable domain (rest looked up from reference TRBV7-2 and TRBJ2-2): GAGVSQSPSNKVTEKGKDVELRCDPISGHTALYWYRQSLGQGLEFLIYFQGNSAPDKSGLPSDRFSAERTGGSVSTLTIQRTQQEDSAVYLCASSLGALGGAGELFFGEGSRLTVL.

There are many counts of this clonotype. The rearrangement links TRBV4-3 to TRBJ2-1, with 8 nucleotides matching TRBD2. Germline lookup yields CDR1 LGHNA and CDR2 YSLEER. The trim removed 0 bases at V and 4 bases at J, leaving 8 bases unmatched. The CDR3 is 17 residues long. The CDR3 DNA is TGCGCCAGCAGCCAAGATCATGAGACTAGCGCGTACAATGAGCAGTTCTTC. Translated: CASSQDHETSAYNEQFF.

This clonotype was picked up many times. The chain has TRBV6-6 and TRBJ2-7, with TRBD1 matching over 8 bases. This CDR3 is 14 amino acids long. Germline V gene lookup returns CDR1 MNHNY and CDR2 SVGAGI (reference sequence). V was clipped by 5 bases and J by 1 base; unmatched bases: 4. The CDR3 sequence is CASSKTGESYEQYF. CDR3 DNA sequence: TGTGCCAGCAGTAAGACAGGGGAATCCTACGAGCAGTACTTC.

This clonotype was seen at least ten times. The J gene is TRBJ2-1, the V gene TRBV9; either TRBD1 or TRBD2 may fit D (5 bases each). CDR1 and CDR2 from the germline V gene are SGDLS and YYNGEE. V shed 0 bases and J shed 0 bases, with 16 bases lying between them. This CDR3 is 18 amino acids long. The CDR3 spells CASSVGGATSSSYNEQFF. The CDR3 coding sequence is TGTGCCAGCAGCGTAGGTGGGGCTACTAGTAGCTCCTACAATGAGCAGTTCTTC.

Ten or more counts support this clonotype. This chain uses TRBV6-5 with TRBJ2-2; D could derive from TRBD1 or TRBD2 (6 bases each). Germline V gives CDR1 MNHEY, CDR2 SVGAGI. V lost 3 bases and J 1 base, leaving 12 bases between the germline ends. The CDR3 spans 16 residues. The CDR3 loop is CASSYYGGQNTGELFF. CDR3 nucleotides: TGTGCCAGCAGTTATTATGGGGGGCAGAACACCGGGGAGCTGTTTTTT.

There are many counts of this clonotype. This chain joins TRBV7-9 and TRBJ2-1; TRBD2 matches at 13 bases. Germline CDR1 SEHNR, CDR2 FQNEAQ (reference sequence). This CDR3 has 13 residues. V was pared by 1 base and J by 16 bases, with 4 bases of the junction left unmatched. The CDR3 nucleotides are TGTGCCAGCAGCTTAGGACTAGCGGGAGGACGTTTCTTC. This codes for CASSLGLAGGRFF. Using reference TRBV7-9 and TRBJ2-1 for the parts outside the CDR3, the full variable domain is DTGVSQNPRHKITKRGQNVTFRCDPISEHNRLYWYRQTLGQGPEFLTYFQNEAQLEKSRLLSDRFSAERPKGSFSTLEIQRTEQGDSAMYLCASSLGLAGGRFFGPGTRLTVL.

The V and J genes are TRBV5-4 and TRBJ2-1, with 9 bases that match TRBD2. V gave up 2 bases and J gave up 7 bases; unmatched junction bases: 7. Germline V gene data show CDR1 as SGHNT and CDR2 as YYREEE (reference sequence). The CDR3 is made up of 15 amino acids. The CDR3 nucleotides are TGTGCCAGCAGCTTCGTGCGGGAGGGCAGGAATGAGCAGTTCTTC. Its translation: CASSFVREGRNEQFF. The complete variable domain, with remaining parts taken from reference TRBV5-4 and TRBJ2-1, reads ETGVTQSPTHLIKTRGQQVTLRCSSQSGHNTVSWYQQALGQGPQFIFQYYREEENGRGNFPPRFSGLQFPNYSSELNVNALELDDSALYLCASSFVREGRNEQFFGPGTRLTVL.

This clonotype was seen ten or more times. The chain joins TRBV5-6 to TRBJ2-1; 7 bases map to TRBD2. After removal of 0 bases from V and 13 bases from J, the junction contained 13 bases not matched to a gene. Per germline, CDR1 SGHDT and CDR2 YYEEEE. This CDR3 has 15 amino acids. The CDR3 reads CASSLVSGLPGAQFF. CDR3 in DNA: TGTGCCAGCAGCTTGGTGTCGGGACTACCCGGGGCTCAGTTCTTC.

As for this clonotype: The junction differs from germline at one of its ends, possibly a read error. The rearrangement uses TRBV4-2 and TRBJ1-1, with a weak D call TRBD1 (5 bases). Germline loops: CDR1 LGHNA, CDR2 YNFKEQ. This CDR3 is built from 13 residues. This chain's CDR3 is CASRQVQDTEAFF. DNA of the CDR3: TGTGCCAGCAGACAAGTACAGGACACTGAAGCTTTCTTT.

This chain links TRBV12-3 or TRBV12-4 with TRBJ2-5, with D possibly TRBD1 on 6 matching bases. The CDR3 has 13 amino acids. V was pared by 7 bases and J by 13 bases, with 22 bases between. The CDR3 region has the DNA TGTGCCAGCACCGTCTCAGGGGCGGCAGGGATGTACTTC. It yields the protein CASTVSGAAGMYF.

Ten or more counts support this clonotype. This rearrangement joins TRBV11-3 to TRBJ2-1; D unresolved. Looked up from germline, CDR1 is SGHNT and CDR2 is YENEEA. V gave up 1 base and J gave up 6 bases, with 19 bases separating them. The CDR3 is 17 amino acids. CDR3 protein: CASSLAPPEIVGNEQFF. CDR3 in DNA: TGTGCCAGCAGCTTAGCTCCCCCAGAGATTGTGGGCAATGAGCAGTTCTTC.

The rearrangement links TRBV7-2 to TRBJ2-3, with 10 nucleotides matching TRBD2. TRBJ2-5 matches the DNA end more closely, so the J call is doubtful. CDR1 and CDR2 from the germline V gene are SGHTA and FQGNSA. The CDR3 has 16 residues. CDR3 region: CASSLDVAGGHETQYF. CDR3 bases: TGTGCCAGCAGCTTAGATGTAGCGGGAGGACATGAGACCCAGTACTTC.

This clonotype was detected ten times or more. The chain combines TRBV7-9 with TRBJ1-4; TRBD1 aligns across 8 bases. CDR3 length equals 17 residues. The germline CDR1 and CDR2 sequences are SEHNR and FQNEAQ (reference sequence). Germline trimming cut 5 bases from V and 5 bases from J; bases unmatched to any gene: 13. In DNA form, the CDR3 reads TGTGCCAGCAGCCCGCAACCCGGACAGGGCGGAAATGAAAAACTGTTTTTT. Amino acid sequence: CASSPQPGQGGNEKLFF. The full variable domain, its missing parts supplied by reference TRBV7-9 and TRBJ1-4, is DTGVSQNPRHKITKRGQNVTFRCDPISEHNRLYWYRQTLGQGPEFLTYFQNEAQLEKSRLLSDRFSAERPKGSFSTLEIQRTEQGDSAMYLCASSPQPGQGGNEKLFFGSGTQLSVL.

The V gene is TRBV12-3 or TRBV12-4, the J gene TRBJ1-5, with TRBD1 as a possible D gene (6 bases). V was trimmed by 5 bases and J by 0 bases, leaving 11 bases between them. The CDR3 spans 15 residues. The CDR3 region has the DNA TGTGCCAGCAGTCCCACCAGGGGTAGCAATCAGCCCCAGCATTTT. This codes for CASSPTRGSNQPQHF.

This clonotype was picked up many times. The chain is built from TRBV10-3 and TRBJ2-1; 7 positions match TRBD2. This CDR3 region has 16 residues. In germline, CDR1 is ENHRY, CDR2 SYGVKD. V shed 0 bases and J 0 bases; nucleotides not matched to a gene: 2. CDR3 sequence (DNA): TGTGCCATCAGTGAGTCGGGGAGGGGCTCCTACAATGAGCAGTTCTTC. Residues: CAISESGRGSYNEQFF.

This clonotype was seen a few times. The rearrangement uses TRBV18 and TRBJ2-5; possible D gene TRBD2, 7 bases. Germline-derived CDR1 and CDR2 are KGHSH and LQKENI. V dropped 6 bases and J dropped 5 bases, with 16 bases sitting between them. CDR3 length: 14 residues. The DNA for the CDR3 is TGTGCCAGCTCCCCTGCGGGGGCCCGTGAGACCCAGTACTTC. Residues: CASSPAGARETQYF.

This clonotype appeared many times. This chain connects TRBV29-1 to TRBJ1-2, with TRBD1 as a possible D gene (5 bases). The CDR3 consists of 13 residues. Trimming stripped 3 bases from V and 8 bases from J, with 16 bases between. Germline loops: CDR1 SQVTM, CDR2 ANQGSEA. CDR3 sequence reads: CSVDLGGYGGYTF. The CDR3 DNA reads TGCAGCGTTGATCTTGGGGGGTACGGCGGCTACACCTTC.

This clonotype was counted many times. The junction shows a germline mismatch at one end, possibly a read error. CDR3 loop: CASSLEVGDTLF. The CDR3 DNA follows: TGTGCCAGCAGCTTAGAAGTAGGGGACACTCTTTTC. J is TRBJ2-6 and V is TRBV7-9; maybe TRBD1 (6 bases). In germline, CDR1 is SEHNR, CDR2 FQNEAQ (reference sequence). The CDR3 has 12 amino acids.

This clonotype showed up many times. The genes are TRBV11-3 and TRBJ2-1, with 11 bases aligning to TRBD2. Trimming removed 4 bases from V and 5 bases from J; junction bases left unmatched: 7. The CDR3 loop spans 16 amino acids. The germline V gene has CDR1 SGHNT and CDR2 YENEEA. The CDR3 DNA follows: TGTGCCAGCAGCTATAATCCGGGACTAGCGGACAATGAGCAGTTCTTC. This translates into CASSYNPGLADNEQFF.

This clonotype came up many times. The chain uses TRBV24-1 and TRBJ2-1; the match to TRBD1 covers 9 bases. Germline V gene data show CDR1 as KGHDR and CDR2 as SFDVKD. This CDR3 comprises 15 residues. After removal of 4 bases from V and 8 bases from J, the junction contained 8 bases not matched to a gene. The chain's CDR3 is CATSDSTGTGHEQFF. CDR3 nucleotides: TGTGCCACCAGTGACTCAACCGGGACAGGGCATGAGCAGTTCTTC.

This clonotype was counted ten times or more. The genes are TRBV20-1 and TRBJ2-1; 10 nucleotides line up with TRBD2. The germline V gene encodes CDR1 DFQATT and CDR2 SNEGSKA (reference sequence). The CDR3 contains 14 residues. V trimming: 6 bases; J trimming: 5 bases; junction bases outside the gene matches: 7. The CDR3: CSANSGRRNNEQFF. The CDR3 bases are TGCAGTGCCAATAGCGGGAGGAGAAACAATGAGCAGTTCTTC.

This clonotype was recorded at least ten times. V gene TRBV28 combines with J gene TRBJ2-3; 8 bases are shared with TRBD2. The CDR3 is 15 amino acids. V was clipped by 5 bases and J by 2 bases; unmatched bases: 6. CDR1 MDHEN and CDR2 SYDVKM come from the germline V gene. CDR3 protein: CASSATSGFTDTQYF. CDR3 bases: TGTGCCAGCAGTGCCACTAGCGGATTCACAGATACGCAGTATTTT.

This clonotype has just a few counts. The chain recombines TRBV6-5 with TRBJ1-2; D unclear. Germline lookup yields CDR1 MNHEY and CDR2 SVGAGI. V was trimmed by 2 bases and J by 2 bases, leaving 18 bases between them. The CDR3 loop spans 17 amino acids. The CDR3 region is CASSYLRGRNLNYGYTF. The CDR3 DNA sequence: TGTGCCAGCAGTTACCTCCGCGGCAGGAATCTCAACTATGGCTACACCTTC.

This clonotype was seen ten or more times. V gene TRBV4-3 combines with J gene TRBJ1-1, with D maybe TRBD1 (5 bases). The CDR3 sequence is 20 residues long. Per germline, CDR1 LGHNA and CDR2 YSLEER. Deletions cut 0 bases from V and 0 bases from J, with 23 bases between. CDR3 sequence reads: CASSQDPPRGHRTLNTEAFF. CDR3 DNA: TGCGCCAGCAGCCAAGACCCCCCCCGAGGACACCGAACCTTGAACACTGAAGCTTTCTTT.

The sample holds many counts of this clonotype. One end of the junction does not line up with germline, which may come from a read error. The V call is TRBV10-3, the J call TRBJ1-1; D remains unclear. Germline V gene lookup returns CDR1 ENHRY and CDR2 SYGVKD. The CDR3 has 12 amino acids. The CDR3 bases are TGTGCCATCGGTGATGAAAGCACTGAAGCTTTCTTT. This translates into CAIGDESTEAFF.

J is TRBJ1-1 and V is TRBV25-1; D might be TRBD1 (5 bases). From germline, CDR1 is MGHDK and CDR2 SYGVNS. Trimming took off 5 bases at V and 0 bases at J, with 13 bases between the two ends. This CDR3 comprises 15 residues. Here the CDR3 DNA reads TGTGCCAGCAGTCCCCTGAGGGGCTTGAACACTGAAGCTTTCTTT. Its translation is CASSPLRGLNTEAFF.

This chain uses TRBV12-5 with TRBJ2-2, with TRBD1 matching 9 bases. Germline loops: CDR1 LGHNT, CDR2 FRNRAP. The CDR3 has 16 amino acids. The trim removed 3 bases at V and 4 bases at J, leaving 6 bases unmatched. The DNA for the CDR3 is TGTGCTAGTGGTTTCCACAGGGGGCAGTTCACCGGGGAGCTGTTTTTT. This codes for CASGFHRGQFTGELFF.